Presented here are 4 T cell receptor beta chains from one specimen sequenced in a study of blood T cell repertoires in COVID-19. Here immunoSEQ multiplex PCR was the method, and the copy in TCRdb shows in-frame clones only, minus some. Of a few hundred thousand clones listed, roughly 80% are singletons. The sequenced sample consisted of peripheral blood. Every receptor here comes from a man aged 60-69 years who had recovered from COVID-19.

This sequence joins TRBV12-5 and TRBJ2-1, with a tentative D call TRBD2 (6 bases). In germline, CDR1 is LGHNT, CDR2 FRNRAP. The CDR3 is 17 amino acids. Deletions cut 0 bases from V and 0 bases from J, with 12 bases between. The CDR3 DNA reads TGTGCTAGTGGTTTGGTAATGGGGGAGGTCTCCTACAATGAGCAGTTCTTC. Its protein product is CASGLVMGEVSYNEQFF.

The chain couples TRBV27 to TRBJ2-7; 9 nucleotides match TRBD1. Losses at the gene ends were 5 bases for V and 12 bases for J; bases not matched to a gene: 14. The CDR3 is made up of 14 amino acids. CDR1 is MNHEY and CDR2 is SMNVEV in the germline V gene (reference sequence). CDR3 bases: TGTGCCAGCAGTCGGTCGGGACAGGGCCGTGGTCGGTACTTC. Translating gives CASSRSGQGRGRYF.

V and J are TRBV6-5 and TRBJ1-1, with TRBD1 identical over 9 bases. The germline CDR1 and CDR2 sequences are MNHEY and SVGAGI. CDR3 length: 15 residues. After removal of 5 bases from V and 3 bases from J, the junction contained 7 bases not matched to a gene. The DNA for the CDR3 is TGTGCCAGCAGTCGCACAGGGGGCGCACACACTGAAGCTTTCTTT. This translates into CASSRTGGAHTEAFF.

The J gene is TRBJ1-6, the V gene TRBV9; D call uncertain. CDR1 is SGDLS and CDR2 is YYNGEE in the germline V gene. CDR3 length equals 17 residues. Trimming took 0 bases from V and 4 from J, leaving 14 bases between them. Written as DNA, the CDR3 is TGTGCCAGCAGCGTAGGGGGTGGTGGAGGATATAATTCACCCCTCCACTTT. This gives the protein CASSVGGGGGYNSPLHF. Filled out from reference TRBV9 and TRBJ1-6, the complete variable domain reads DSGVTQTPKHLITATGQRVTLRCSPRSGDLSVYWYQQSLDQGLQFLIQYYNGEERAKGNILERFSAQQFPDLHSELNLSSLELGDSALYFCASSVGGGGGYNSPLHFGNGTRLTVT.